The 25 T cell receptor beta chains reported below all come from one sample, sequenced in a study of T cells in Graves' hyperthyroidism and ophthalmopathy. The source material, RNA transcripts, was used to amplify TCR beta CDR3 regions. With the HTBI primer set, the TCR CDR3 went through a first round of RT-PCR. TCRdb redid the calling of the multiplex PCR reads with MiXCR, one entry per CDR3 protein. The repertoire holds about 840,000 distinct CDR3 sequences, with about two fifths as singletons. Sequencing input: blood. These TCRs come from a man aged 18 to 35 with Graves' hyperthyroidism.

This rearrangement joins TRBV9 to TRBJ1-6, with a possible D match to TRBD1 (5 bases). The CDR3 loop spans 15 amino acids. V gave up 0 bases and J gave up 10 bases, with 14 bases separating them. Germline V gene lookup returns CDR1 SGDLS and CDR2 YYNGEE. The CDR3 sequence is CASSVGGSLSSPLHF. CDR3 sequence (DNA): TGTGCCAGCAGCGTAGGGGGCAGTCTTAGCTCACCCCTCCACTTT. Full variable domain (missing parts from reference TRBV9 and TRBJ1-6): DSGVTQTPKHLITATGQRVTLRCSPRSGDLSVYWYQQSLDQGLQFLIQYYNGEERAKGNILERFSAQQFPDLHSELNLSSLELGDSALYFCASSVGGSLSSPLHFGNGTRLTVT.

The chain employs TRBV11-2 and TRBJ2-2; D possibly corresponds to TRBD1 (5 bases). Germline CDR1 SGHAT, CDR2 FQNNGV. Trimming removed 7 bases at V and 1 base at J, with 7 bases between. CDR3 length: 13 amino acids. In nucleotides, the CDR3 is TGTGCCAGCAATCAGGGGAACACCGGGGAGCTGTTTTTT. It specifies CASNQGNTGELFF. Full variable domain (missing parts from reference TRBV11-2 and TRBJ2-2): EAGVAQSPRYKIIEKRQSVAFWCNPISGHATLYWYQQILGQGPKLLIQFQNNGVVDDSQLPKDRFSAERLKGVDSTLKIQPAKLEDSAVYLCASNQGNTGELFFGEGSRLTVL.

As for this clonotype: This is likely a read error, given that the CDR3 carries no conserved phenylalanine or tryptophan at its end. The V call is TRBV29-1, the J call TRBJ2-6; the D gene is possibly TRBD1 (5 bases). The V gene lost 5 bases and the J gene lost 0 bases, with 11 bases spanning the gap. The CDR3 loop spans 15 amino acids. Germline V gene lookup returns CDR1 SQVTM and CDR2 ANQGSEA. The CDR3, as DNA: TGCAGCGTTACCGACAGAAGCTCTGGGGCCAACGTCCTGACTCCA. The encoded protein is CSVTDRSSGANVLTP.

The chain has TRBV2 and TRBJ2-7; 9 nucleotides line up with TRBD2. Germline V gene data show CDR1 as SNHLY and CDR2 as FYNNEI. This CDR3 has 15 residues. Trimming took 2 bases from V and 2 from J; bases not matched to a gene: 4. CDR3 in amino acids: CASSESLAGTYEQYF. The CDR3 bases are TGTGCCAGCAGTGAATCGCTAGCGGGAACCTACGAGCAGTACTTC.

The rearrangement uses TRBV7-2 and TRBJ2-2, with 13 bases that match TRBD2. Per the germline V gene, CDR1 is SGHTA and CDR2 is FQGNSA. CDR3 length equals 15 residues. V dropped 5 bases and J dropped 6; count of bases not matched to a gene: 3. CDR3 amino acids: CASSRTSGGAGELFF. The CDR3 DNA follows: TGTGCCAGCAGCCGCACTAGCGGGGGGGCCGGGGAGCTGTTTTTT.

The genes are TRBV15 and TRBJ2-2; D is possibly TRBD2 (5 bases). Germline V gene data show CDR1 as LNHNV and CDR2 as YYDKDF (reference sequence). Trimming stripped 4 bases from V and 7 bases from J, with 16 bases between. The CDR3 contains 15 residues. The CDR3 here is CATSISAEPIGELFF. The CDR3 DNA reads TGTGCCACCAGCATATCAGCGGAGCCCATCGGGGAGCTGTTTTTT.

This clonotype was recorded a few times. The J gene is TRBJ2-5, the V gene TRBV12-3 or TRBV12-4; 16 bases fit TRBD2. The V and J ends lost 6 bases and 3 bases, in that order; junction bases with no gene match: 4. The CDR3 runs 16 residues. The CDR3 region is CASSHGTSGGEETQYF. Written as DNA, the CDR3 is TGTGCCAGCAGCCACGGGACTAGCGGGGGGGAAGAGACCCAGTACTTC.

At least ten counts were recorded for this clonotype. V and J are TRBV15 and TRBJ1-5; no firm D call. V lost 0 bases and J lost 0, with 15 bases in between. The CDR3 length is 18 residues. Germline V gene lookup returns CDR1 LNHNV and CDR2 YYDKDF (reference sequence). The CDR3 region has the DNA TGTGCCACCAGCAGAGATCGCATACAAGACATTAGCAATCAGCCCCAGCATTTT. Translated, it gives CATSRDRIQDISNQPQHF.

The chain has TRBV10-3 and TRBJ1-1; D call uncertain. Trimming pared 6 bases from V and 9 bases from J, leaving 11 bases between. The CDR3 is 11 amino acids. CDR1 and CDR2 from the germline V gene are ENHRY and SYGVKD. CDR3 bases: TGTGCCATCAGCGAGCCGGAGAAAGCTTTCTTT. Translating gives CAISEPEKAFF.

The chain recombines TRBV7-2 with TRBJ1-6; TRBD1 might be the D (6 bases). Deletions cut 1 base from V and 11 bases from J, with 15 bases between. CDR3 length equals 15 residues. Germline V gives CDR1 SGHTA, CDR2 FQGNSA. Written as DNA, the CDR3 is TGTGCCAGCAGCTTAGAGGGAGGGGGGATCGCACCCCTCCACTTT. Its protein product is CASSLEGGGIAPLHF.

The chain is built from TRBV11-2 and TRBJ2-2; perhaps TRBD1 as D (5 bases). In germline, CDR1 is SGHAT, CDR2 FQNNGV. This CDR3 has 18 residues. V was trimmed by 4 bases and J by 0 bases, leaving 18 bases between them. The chain's CDR3 is CASSSLLGHGTNTGELFF. CDR3 coding DNA: TGTGCCAGCAGCTCGTTGTTGGGGCACGGTACGAACACCGGGGAGCTGTTTTTT.

Many counts were recorded for this clonotype. CDR3 nucleotide sequence: TGTGCCAGCAGCTTCGCGACTACCGGGCAGTACTTC. Translated, it gives CASSFATTGQYF. This chain uses TRBV7-9 with TRBJ2-7, with D possibly being TRBD2 (5 bases). The CDR3 extends over 12 amino acids. Germline V CDR1 and CDR2: SEHNR, FQNEAQ (reference sequence). V gave up 3 bases and J gave up 9 bases, with 12 bases separating them.

This clonotype was counted at least ten times. The V gene is TRBV7-6, the J gene TRBJ2-7; D may be TRBD2 (5 bases). This CDR3 is 13 amino acids long. Germline loops: CDR1 SGHVS, CDR2 FNYEAQ. Trimming took 5 bases from V and 5 from J, leaving 13 bases between them. The CDR3 region has the DNA TGTGCCAGCAGCCCCGGGAATGGACACGAGCAGTACTTC. As protein: CASSPGNGHEQYF. Drawing the rest from reference TRBV7-6 and TRBJ2-7, the complete variable domain is GAGVSQSPRYKVTKRGQDVALRCDPISGHVSLYWYRQALGQGPEFLTYFNYEAQQDKSGLPNDRFSAERPEGSISTLTIQRTEQRDSAMYRCASSPGNGHEQYFGPGTRLTVT.

Note on this clonotype: At one boundary the junction diverges from the germline segment, which might be a read error. The J gene is TRBJ2-5, the V gene TRBV10-3; TRBD2 matches 9 bases. In germline, CDR1 is ENHRY, CDR2 SYGVKD. The CDR3 length is 17 residues. CDR3 DNA: TGTGCCAGCAGTTACCGGAAGGCGGGAGGGGTTTCAGAGACCCAGTACTTC. It yields the protein CASSYRKAGGVSETQYF.

The chain combines TRBV7-2 with TRBJ1-3, with 9 bases lining up with TRBD1. CDR3 length equals 14 residues. The germline CDR1 and CDR2 sequences are SGHTA and FQGNSA. V lost 5 bases, J lost 7 bases, and 6 bases stayed unmatched. This chain's CDR3 is CASSLRDRANTIYF. CDR3 sequence (DNA): TGTGCCAGCAGCCTCCGGGACAGGGCTAACACCATATATTTT.

Many counts were recorded for this clonotype. The chain joins TRBV20-1 to TRBJ1-2; D gene unclear. There are 13 residues in the CDR3. CDR1 DFQATT and CDR2 SNEGSKA come from the germline V gene (reference sequence). V was pared by 0 bases and J by 8 bases, with 13 bases between. The DNA for the CDR3 is TGCAGTGCTAGAGATGGACGGTCCCACGGCTACACCTTC. Its protein product is CSARDGRSHGYTF.

This clonotype was seen a handful of times. J is TRBJ2-7 and V is TRBV5-1, with no clear D. The ends were cut back, 0 bases at V and 0 bases at J, with 13 bases in the middle. The CDR3 covers 16 residues. Germline V gene lookup returns CDR1 SGHRS and CDR2 YFSETQ. The CDR3 sequence: CASSLAEAPSSYEQYF. The CDR3 DNA follows: TGCGCCAGCAGCTTGGCCGAAGCCCCAAGCTCCTACGAGCAGTACTTC.

This clonotype has at least ten counts. The V and J genes are TRBV12-3 or TRBV12-4 and TRBJ1-1; unclear D gene. The V gene lost 6 bases and the J gene lost 4 bases, with 9 bases spanning the gap. This CDR3 contains 12 residues. The CDR3 is CASSIGLTEAFF. The CDR3 nucleotides are TGTGCCAGCAGCATAGGCCTCACTGAAGCTTTCTTT.

This clonotype appeared many times. The chain has TRBV25-1 and TRBJ1-5, with D maybe TRBD1 (6 bases). This CDR3 is built from 14 residues. V lost 4 bases and J 7 bases, leaving 14 bases between the germline ends. CDR1 and CDR2 from the germline V gene are MGHDK and SYGVNS. The CDR3 sequence is CASSGTGWWQPQHF. The CDR3 nucleotides read TGTGCCAGCAGTGGAACAGGGTGGTGGCAGCCCCAGCATTTT.

The rearrangement uses TRBV20-1 and TRBJ2-5; 9 bases map to TRBD2. Losses at the gene ends were 6 bases for V and 0 bases for J; bases not matched to a gene: 11. Germline V gene lookup returns CDR1 DFQATT and CDR2 SNEGSKA (reference sequence). CDR3 length equals 16 residues. In nucleotides, the CDR3 is TGCAGTGCAAAGCGGAGCGGGGGGCCGTACCAAGAGACCCAGTACTTC. It is translated as CSAKRSGGPYQETQYF.

This clonotype showed up just a few times. The rearrangement links TRBV7-2 to TRBJ2-5; D remains unclear. Germline V gene sequence: CDR1 SGHTA, CDR2 FQGNSA. The CDR3 totals 14 residues. V lost 3 bases to trimming and J lost 4 bases, with 12 bases between them. CDR3 sequence reads: CASSLEARLETQYF. Written as DNA, the CDR3 is TGTGCCAGCAGCTTGGAAGCGAGGTTAGAGACCCAGTACTTC.

This sequence joins TRBV20-1 and TRBJ2-7; 10 nucleotides align to TRBD2. CDR3 size: 13 residues. From germline, CDR1 is DFQATT and CDR2 SNEGSKA (reference sequence). Trimming cost V 5 bases and J 3 bases; bases outside gene matches: 4. The CDR3 loop is CSAEAGGDYEQYF. CDR3 sequence (DNA): TGCAGTGCTGAAGCGGGGGGGGACTACGAGCAGTACTTC.

V is TRBV11-2 and J is TRBJ1-2; 7 bases are a match to TRBD1. Germline V gene data show CDR1 as SGHAT and CDR2 as FQNNGV. The CDR3 is made up of 14 amino acids. With 4 bases clipped from V and 4 bases from J, the junction kept 6 bases outside the gene matches. CDR3 nucleotide sequence: TGTGCCAGCAGCTCAGGGGGGGGCTCCTATGGCTACACCTTC. Amino acids: CASSSGGGSYGYTF.

V usage is TRBV10-3 and J usage is TRBJ2-5; D may be TRBD2 (5 bases). CDR3 length equals 12 residues. Per the germline V gene, CDR1 is ENHRY and CDR2 is SYGVKD. The germline V and J ends were trimmed by 9 bases and 9 bases, with 17 bases remaining between them. For the CDR3, the DNA is TGTGCCATACAAGACGGGGATCAGCCCCAGTACTTC. It codes for CAIQDGDQPQYF.

This chain joins TRBV24-1 and TRBJ2-3; 11 bases are shared with TRBD2. V lost 3 bases, J lost 2 bases, and 3 bases stayed unmatched. CDR3 length: 16 residues. Germline V gives CDR1 KGHDR, CDR2 SFDVKD. The CDR3 bases are TGTGCCACCAGTGATACGACTAGCGGGAACACAGATACGCAGTATTTT. Translating gives CATSDTTSGNTDTQYF.